This T cell receptor beta chain was obtained from a study of blood T cells in healthy people across ages. Background on the study: Template switching picked up about one barcoded beta molecule for each two T cells.

V was pared by 4 bases and J by 7 bases, with 13 bases between. The CDR3 spans 12 residues. Germline assignment: CDR1 GTSNPN and CDR2 SVGIG (reference sequence). Primed by a sample-barcoded 5' primer and a J-beta primer mix, a second PCR proceeded for about 6 to 11 cycles. Carrying 12 random nucleotides, a template-switch adaptor labeled each individual cDNA molecule. TCRdb recomputed calls from the 5' RACE reads with MiXCR, one row per CDR3 protein. The table has 1,500,000 or so distinct CDR3 sequences, roughly 64% seen once. What was sequenced was blood. The chain has TRBV30 and TRBJ1-1; D gene ambiguous. The receptor's source is a man younger than 30 in good health. CDR3 loop: CAWMGSRLEAFF. In DNA form, the CDR3 reads TGTGCCTGGATGGGTAGTCGGCTTGAAGCTTTCTTT.